The clone carrying this T cell receptor (beta chain) came up once. The antigen remains undetermined. No DNA is shown, since the ends of the CDR3 on it are uncertain; the CDR3 is the one TCRdb lists. These data are taken from a study of PD-1 blockade in mismatch repair-deficient tumors. Background on the study: Enrolled about 2013-2016, patients had progressing, pretreated mismatch repair-deficient cancers of about a dozen types.

Sequencing used immunoSEQ multiplex PCR; TCRdb keeps in-frame clones, though not all of them. This table holds under 95,000 clones, 65% to 85% found once. Study-wide findings and caveats: Rapid post-treatment expansion, then contraction, generally preceding radiologic response, marked tumor-resident clones.

The CDR3 sequence runs 13 residues, both termini included. This chain links TRBV12-2 with TRBJ2-1; TRBD2 is the table's D call, not checked against the DNA. TRBV12-2 is flagged as a pseudogene. This TCR came from an adult with mismatch repair-deficient cancer. Sequences were derived from peripheral blood, sampled 44 weeks after starting pembrolizumab. This CDR3 is CASRPYLCYEQFF.